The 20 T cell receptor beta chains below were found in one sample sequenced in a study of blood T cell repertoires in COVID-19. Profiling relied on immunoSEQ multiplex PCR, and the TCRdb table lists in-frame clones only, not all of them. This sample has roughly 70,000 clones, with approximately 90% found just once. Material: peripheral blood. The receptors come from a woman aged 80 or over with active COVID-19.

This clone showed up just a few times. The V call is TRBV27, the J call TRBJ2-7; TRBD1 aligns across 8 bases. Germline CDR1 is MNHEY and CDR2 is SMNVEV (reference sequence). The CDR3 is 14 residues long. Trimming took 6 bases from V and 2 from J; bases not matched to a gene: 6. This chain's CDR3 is CASSRDRSAYEQYF. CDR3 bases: TGTGCCAGCAGCCGGGACAGGAGCGCCTACGAGCAGTACTTC.

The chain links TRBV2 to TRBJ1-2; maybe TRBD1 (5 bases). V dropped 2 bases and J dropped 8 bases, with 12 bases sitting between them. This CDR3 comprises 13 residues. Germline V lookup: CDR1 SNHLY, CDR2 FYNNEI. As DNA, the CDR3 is TGTGCCAGCAGTGAATACAGGAGGGACGGCTACACCTTC. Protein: CASSEYRRDGYTF.

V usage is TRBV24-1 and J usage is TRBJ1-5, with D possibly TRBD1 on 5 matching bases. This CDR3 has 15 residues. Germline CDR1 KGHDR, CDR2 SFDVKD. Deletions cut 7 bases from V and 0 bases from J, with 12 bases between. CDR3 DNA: TGTGCCACCAGCTCAGGGTTCTATAGCAATCAGCCCCAGCATTTT. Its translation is CATSSGFYSNQPQHF.

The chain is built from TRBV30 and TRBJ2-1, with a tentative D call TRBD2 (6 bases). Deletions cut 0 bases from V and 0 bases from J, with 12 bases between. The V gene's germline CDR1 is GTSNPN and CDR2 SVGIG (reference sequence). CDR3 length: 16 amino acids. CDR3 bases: TGTGCCTGGAGTGTACCCCACGGGAGCTCCTACAATGAGCAGTTCTTC. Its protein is CAWSVPHGSSYNEQFF.

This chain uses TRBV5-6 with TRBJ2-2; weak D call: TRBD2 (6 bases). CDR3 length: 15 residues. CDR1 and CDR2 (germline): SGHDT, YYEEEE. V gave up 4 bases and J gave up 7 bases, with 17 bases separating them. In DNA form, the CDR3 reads TGTGCCAGCAGCCAGGGACTCCTACTGAGCGGGGAGCTGTTTTTT. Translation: CASSQGLLLSGELFF. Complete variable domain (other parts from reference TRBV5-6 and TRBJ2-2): DAGVTQSPTHLIKTRGQQVTLRCSPKSGHDTVSWYQQALGQGPQFIFQYYEEEERQRGNFPDRFSGHQFPNYSSELNVNALLLGDSALYLCASSQGLLLSGELFFGEGSRLTVL.

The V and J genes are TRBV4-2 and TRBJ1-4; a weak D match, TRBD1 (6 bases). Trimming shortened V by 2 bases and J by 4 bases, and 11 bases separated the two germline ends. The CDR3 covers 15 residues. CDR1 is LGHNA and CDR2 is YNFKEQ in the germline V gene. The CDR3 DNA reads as TGTGCCAGCAGCCAACTGGACAGTGATAATGAAAAACTGTTTTTT. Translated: CASSQLDSDNEKLFF.

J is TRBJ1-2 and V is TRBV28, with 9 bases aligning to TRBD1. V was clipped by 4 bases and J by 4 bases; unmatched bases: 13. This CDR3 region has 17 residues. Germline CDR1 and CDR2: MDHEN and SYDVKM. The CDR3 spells CASSYWGWGTGIYGYTF. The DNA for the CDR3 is TGTGCCAGCAGTTATTGGGGATGGGGGACAGGGATCTATGGCTACACCTTC.

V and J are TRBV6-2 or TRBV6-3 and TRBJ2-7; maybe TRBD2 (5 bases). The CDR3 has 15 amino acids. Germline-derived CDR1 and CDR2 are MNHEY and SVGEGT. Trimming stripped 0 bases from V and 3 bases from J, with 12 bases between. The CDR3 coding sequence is TGTGCCAGCAGTTACTCGGCGCTAGCCAACTACGAGCAGTACTTC. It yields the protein CASSYSALANYEQYF.

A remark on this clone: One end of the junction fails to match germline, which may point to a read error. The CDR3 DNA reads as TGTGCCCGCAGACCAGGGTCGACGGGGGAGCTGTTTTTT. It encodes CARRPGSTGELFF. This chain links TRBV6-5 with TRBJ2-2; possible D gene TRBD1, 5 bases. This CDR3 is 13 amino acids long. Germline V gene lookup returns CDR1 MNHEY and CDR2 SVGAGI.

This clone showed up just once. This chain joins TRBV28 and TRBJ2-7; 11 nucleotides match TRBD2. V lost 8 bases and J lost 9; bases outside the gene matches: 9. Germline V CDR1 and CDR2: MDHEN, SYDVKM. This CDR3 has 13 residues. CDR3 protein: CASLLAGEGGQYF. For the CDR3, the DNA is TGTGCCAGCTTACTAGCGGGAGAAGGGGGGCAGTACTTC.

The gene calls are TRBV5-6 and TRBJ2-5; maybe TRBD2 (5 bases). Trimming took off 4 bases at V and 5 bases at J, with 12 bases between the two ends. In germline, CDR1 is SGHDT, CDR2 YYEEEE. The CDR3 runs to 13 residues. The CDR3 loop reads CASSVDSMETQYF. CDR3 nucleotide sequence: TGTGCCAGCAGCGTGGACTCTATGGAGACCCAGTACTTC.

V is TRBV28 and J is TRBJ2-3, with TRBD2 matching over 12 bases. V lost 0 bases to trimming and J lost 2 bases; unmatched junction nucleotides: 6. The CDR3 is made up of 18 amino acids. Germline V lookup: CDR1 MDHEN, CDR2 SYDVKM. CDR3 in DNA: TGTGCCAGCAGTTTATGGTCCTGGACTAGCGGGACCACAGATACGCAGTATTTT. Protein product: CASSLWSWTSGTTDTQYF.

This CDR3 is CASSESSNQPQHF. DNA of the CDR3: TGTGCCAGCAGTGAGAGCAGCAATCAGCCCCAGCATTTT. The chain carries TRBV6-1 and TRBJ1-5; no clear D. V was pared by 3 bases and J by 1 base, with 4 bases between. Germline CDR1 reads MNHNS; CDR2 reads SASEGT. The CDR3 runs to 13 residues.

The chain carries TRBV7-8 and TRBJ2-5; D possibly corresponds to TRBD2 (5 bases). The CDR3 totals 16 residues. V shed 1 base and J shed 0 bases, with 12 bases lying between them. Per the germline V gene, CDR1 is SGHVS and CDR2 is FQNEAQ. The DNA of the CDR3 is TGTGCCAGCAGCTTAGGTTCGGGAACTTACCAAGAGACCCAGTACTTC. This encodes CASSLGSGTYQETQYF.

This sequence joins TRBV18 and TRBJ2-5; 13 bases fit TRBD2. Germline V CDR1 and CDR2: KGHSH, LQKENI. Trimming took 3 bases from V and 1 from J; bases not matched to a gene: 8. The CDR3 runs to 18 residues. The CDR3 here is CASSPGLAGDGGQETQYF. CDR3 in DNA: TGTGCCAGCTCACCTGGACTAGCGGGAGATGGGGGCCAAGAGACCCAGTACTTC.

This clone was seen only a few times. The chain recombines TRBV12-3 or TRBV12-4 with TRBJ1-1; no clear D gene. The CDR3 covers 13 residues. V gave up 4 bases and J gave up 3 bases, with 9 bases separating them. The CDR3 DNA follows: TGTGCCAGCAGTTCCACTGTCTACACTGAAGCTTTCTTT. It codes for CASSSTVYTEAFF.

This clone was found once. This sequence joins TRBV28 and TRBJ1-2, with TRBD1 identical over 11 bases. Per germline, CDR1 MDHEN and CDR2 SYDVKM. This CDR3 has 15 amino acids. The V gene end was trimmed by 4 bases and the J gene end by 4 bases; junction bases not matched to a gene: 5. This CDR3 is CASSSRTGGIYGYTF. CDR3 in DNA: TGTGCCAGCAGTTCCCGGACAGGGGGCATCTATGGCTACACCTTC.

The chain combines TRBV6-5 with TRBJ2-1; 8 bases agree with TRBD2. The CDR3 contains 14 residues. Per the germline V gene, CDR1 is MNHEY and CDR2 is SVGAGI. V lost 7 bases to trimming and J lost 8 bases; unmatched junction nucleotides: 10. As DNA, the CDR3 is TGTGCCAGCAACGGAGGAGCGGGGGACTATGAGCAGTTCTTC. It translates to CASNGGAGDYEQFF.

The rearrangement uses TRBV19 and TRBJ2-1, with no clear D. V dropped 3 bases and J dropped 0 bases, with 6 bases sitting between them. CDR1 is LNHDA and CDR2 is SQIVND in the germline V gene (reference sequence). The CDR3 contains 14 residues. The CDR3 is CASSMSSSYNEQFF. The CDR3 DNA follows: TGTGCCAGTAGTATGTCCAGCTCCTACAATGAGCAGTTCTTC.

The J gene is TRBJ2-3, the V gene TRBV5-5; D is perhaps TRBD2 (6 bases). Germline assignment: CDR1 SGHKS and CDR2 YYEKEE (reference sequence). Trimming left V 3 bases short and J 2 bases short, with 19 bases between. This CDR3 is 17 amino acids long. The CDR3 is CASSSTWRAGNTDTQYF. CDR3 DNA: TGTGCCAGCAGCTCAACGTGGAGGGCGGGAAACACAGATACGCAGTATTTT.